This is a list of T cell receptor beta chains from one sample in a study of blood T cell repertoires in COVID-19. TCRdb keeps only in-frame clones here, not all; method: immunoSEQ multiplex PCR. The data hold fewer than 25,000 clones, with about nine tenths observed a single time. Material: peripheral blood. All receptors come from a woman in her 70s with active COVID-19. CDR3s include the opening cysteine and the closing phenylalanine or tryptophan. Fields, in order: V gene, J gene, CDR3 length, D gene, clone size, CDR3 protein, CDR3 DNA. A D gene is named only where the DNA matches it firmly. Not every row has a clone size; where given, it reads once, few, many or a size class.

TRBV5-1,TRBJ2-1,13,TRBD2,few,CASNSGSGNEQFF,TGCGCCAGCAACAGCGGGAGTGGGAATGAGCAGTTCTTC
TRBV6-1,TRBJ1-6,17,NA,NA,CASSEVGGSSYNSPLHF,TGTGCCAGCAGTGAAGTAGGCGGAAGCTCCTATAATTCACCCCTCCACTTT
TRBV5-1,TRBJ2-3,15,NA,NA,CASRIRTASTDTQYF,TGCGCCAGCAGAATCAGGACAGCTAGCACAGATACGCAGTATTTT
TRBV28,TRBJ2-3,15,NA,NA,CASSPTGILTDTQYF,TGTGCCAGCAGCCCTACAGGGATTTTAACAGATACGCAGTATTTT
TRBV21-1,TRBJ2-7,16,NA,NA,CASSKIRTRQPYEQYF,TGTGCCAGCAGCAAGATTCGGACAAGGCAACCCTACGAGCAGTACTTC
TRBV6-5,TRBJ2-4,14,TRBD2,NA,CASSSLAAKNIQYF,TGTGCCAGCAGCTCACTAGCGGCCAAAAACATTCAGTACTTC
TRBV5-6,TRBJ1-1,17,TRBD1,NA,CASSPLWTGNENTEAFF,TGTGCCAGCAGCCCCCTGTGGACAGGGAACGAAAACACTGAAGCTTTCTTT
TRBV5-1,TRBJ1-2,14,NA,NA,CASSLDNQGYGYTF,TGCGCCAGCAGCTTGGACAACCAGGGATACGGCTACACCTTC
TRBV24-1,TRBJ2-5,15,TRBD1,once,CATSAATVRGETQYF,TGTGCCACCAGTGCCGCGACTGTCAGGGGGGAGACCCAGTACTTC
TRBV4-3,TRBJ1-2,19,NA,NA,CASSQDLGGRSSLDYGYTF,TGCGCCAGCAGCCAAGATCTTGGAGGCAGGTCTTCTTTGGACTATGGCTACACCTTC
TRBV7-8,TRBJ1-2,14,TRBD1,NA,CASSLWDRDYGYTF,TGTGCCAGCAGCCTATGGGACAGGGACTATGGCTACACCTTC
TRBV19,TRBJ1-6,14,TRBD1,NA,CASSTGTGNSPLHF,TGTGCCAGTAGCACCGGGACAGGGAATTCACCCCTCCACTTT
TRBV7-6,TRBJ2-1,17,TRBD1,NA,CASSLTGVPSSYNEQFF,TGTGCCAGCAGCTTAACAGGGGTCCCGAGCTCCTACAATGAGCAGTTCTTC
TRBV5-4,TRBJ2-1,12,TRBD2,NA,CASSRTSQEQFF,TGTGCCAGCAGCCGGACTAGCCAGGAGCAGTTCTTC
TRBV20-1,TRBJ1-2,12,TRBD1,NA,CSASVQGGGYTF,TGCAGTGCTAGTGTTCAGGGGGGTGGCTACACCTTC
TRBV9,TRBJ2-1,16,NA,NA,CASSMTHSSSYNEQFF,TGTGCCAGCAGCATGACTCACTCGAGCTCCTACAATGAGCAGTTCTTC
TRBV27,TRBJ2-2,14,TRBD1,NA,CASGGQGYTGELFF,TGTGCCAGCGGTGGACAGGGATACACCGGGGAGCTGTTTTTT
TRBV6-1,TRBJ2-5,17,TRBD2,NA,CASSADLAGGTRETQYF,TGTGCCAGCAGTGCCGACCTAGCGGGAGGGACAAGAGAGACCCAGTACTTC
TRBV12-3/TRBV12-4,TRBJ2-7,12,NA,NA,CASSLALYEQYF,TGTGCCAGCAGTTTAGCCCTCTACGAGCAGTACTTC
TRBV5-1,TRBJ1-5,19,TRBD1,NA,CASSLARDRGPYSNQPQHF,TGCGCCAGCAGCTTGGCCAGGGACAGGGGGCCCTATAGCAATCAGCCCCAGCATTTT
TRBV2,TRBJ2-1,14,TRBD2,NA,CASSDSGRNWEQFF,TGTGCCAGCAGTGACAGCGGGAGAAACTGGGAGCAGTTCTTC
TRBV6-5,TRBJ1-2,14,TRBD1,once,CATQRQGRNYGYTF,TGTGCCACCCAACGACAGGGTAGGAACTATGGCTACACCTTC
TRBV6-1,TRBJ2-7,16,TRBD1,NA,CASSEEVYRGVREQYF,TGTGCCAGCAGTGAAGAGGTATACAGGGGGGTTCGGGAGCAGTACTTC
TRBV4-2,TRBJ2-1,17,TRBD2,NA,CASSQWGGLASYNEQFF,TGTGCCAGCAGCCAATGGGGGGGACTAGCGTCCTACAATGAGCAGTTCTTC
TRBV24-1,TRBJ1-1,13,NA,NA,CATSDLDSTEAFF,TGTGCCACCAGTGATTTGGACAGCACTGAAGCTTTCTTT
TRBV20-1,TRBJ2-7,11,NA,NA,CSASRTYEQYF,TGCAGTGCTAGCCGGACTTACGAGCAGTACTTC
TRBV24-1,TRBJ1-5,16,NA,once,CATSDSQGSYNQPQHF,TGTGCCACCAGTGATTCCCAGGGGTCCTACAATCAGCCCCAGCATTTT
TRBV24-1,TRBJ2-1,15,TRBD2,NA,CATSPRTSGRDEQFF,TGTGCCACCAGTCCGCGGACTAGCGGGAGAGATGAGCAGTTCTTC
TRBV12-2,TRBJ2-4,20,NA,NA,CASRLAPGLAGPIPKNIQYF,TGTGCAAGTCGCTTAGCGCCGGGACTAGCGGGACCCATACCCAAAAACATTCAGTACTTC
TRBV27,TRBJ2-3,17,TRBD2,NA,CASSPSGLAGGSHTQYF,TGTGCCAGCAGTCCCTCAGGACTAGCGGGAGGTAGCCATACGCAGTATTTT
TRBV5-1,TRBJ2-1,17,TRBD1,NA,CASSLESPDRGWNEQFF,TGCGCCAGCAGCTTGGAGTCTCCGGACAGGGGTTGGAATGAGCAGTTCTTC
TRBV2,TRBJ1-5,13,NA,NA,CASTEGGPQPQHF,TGTGCCAGCACTGAAGGGGGGCCTCAGCCCCAGCATTTT
TRBV28,TRBJ2-1,15,TRBD1,NA,CASSLGGQDFNEQFF,TGTGCCAGCAGTTTAGGCGGACAGGATTTCAATGAGCAGTTCTTC
TRBV28,TRBJ1-1,15,TRBD1,NA,CASSLRTGTNTEAFF,TGTGCCAGCAGTTTGCGGACAGGGACGAACACTGAAGCTTTCTTT
TRBV10-1,TRBJ1-5,14,TRBD1,NA,CASSDGTVSQPQHF,TGCGCCAGCAGTGACGGGACAGTAAGTCAGCCCCAGCATTTT
TRBV7-6,TRBJ2-1,15,TRBD1,once,CASSPTGQGFYEQFF,TGTGCCAGCAGTCCAACGGGACAGGGGTTCTATGAGCAGTTCTTC
TRBV19,TRBJ1-6,15,TRBD1,NA,CASSAPGQGNSPLHF,TGTGCCAGTAGTGCGCCGGGACAGGGTAATTCACCCCTCCACTTT
TRBV28,TRBJ1-3,19,NA,NA,CASTSPRGGVFSSGNTIYF,TGTGCCAGCACCTCCCCCAGGGGTGGGGTGTTCAGCTCTGGAAACACCATATATTTT
TRBV19,TRBJ1-2,16,TRBD1,NA,CASTATQGVINYGYTF,TGTGCCAGTACAGCAACCCAGGGGGTCATTAACTATGGCTACACCTTC
TRBV7-9,TRBJ1-1,13,NA,once,CASSLSENTEAFF,TGTGCCAGCAGCTTATCAGAGAACACTGAAGCTTTCTTT
TRBV28,TRBJ1-3,13,NA,NA,CASSFSDGNTIYF,TGTGCCAGCAGTTTTAGCGACGGAAACACCATATATTTT
TRBV10-3,TRBJ1-1,15,TRBD1,NA,CAISEKGALNTEAFF,TGTGCCATCAGTGAGAAGGGGGCCCTGAACACTGAAGCTTTCTTT
TRBV9,TRBJ2-2,17,TRBD2,NA,CASSVSLAGAKTGELFF,TGTGCCAGCAGCGTATCACTAGCGGGAGCTAAGACCGGGGAGCTGTTTTTT
TRBV5-1,TRBJ1-2,14,TRBD1,NA,CASSQDRALGGYTF,TGCGCCAGCAGCCAAGACAGGGCCCTGGGGGGCTACACCTTC
TRBV29-1,TRBJ2-3,14,TRBD1,NA,CSVRTGGREDTQYF,TGCAGCGTGAGGACAGGGGGGAGGGAAGATACGCAGTATTTT